The next 30 T cell receptor beta chains were all read from a single sample in a study of blood T cell repertoires in COVID-19. Some clones are missing from TCRdb's copy, which holds only in-frame ones; the method was immunoSEQ multiplex PCR. The sample has under 300,000 clones, approximately 91% seen once. The sample was PBMCs or T cells enriched from blood (not recorded which). Every receptor here comes from a woman aged 25-40 years who had recovered from COVID-19.

This rearrangement joins TRBV7-9 to TRBJ2-7; TRBD2 aligns across 7 bases. The germline CDR1 and CDR2 sequences are SEHNR and FQNEAQ (reference sequence). CDR3 length: 14 amino acids. V lost 1 base, J lost 2 bases, and 2 bases stayed unmatched. In DNA, the CDR3 is TGTGCCAGCAGCTTAGAGGGGACTACCTACGAGCAGTACTTC. Translated: CASSLEGTTYEQYF.

The V and J genes are TRBV3-1 (or the pseudogene TRBV3-2) and TRBJ2-7, with TRBD2 identical over 15 bases. The CDR3 covers 15 residues. V was pared by 3 bases and J by 6 bases, with 3 bases of the junction left unmatched. The germline CDR1 and CDR2 sequences are LGHDT and YNNKEL (reference sequence). CDR3 loop: CASSHRTSGRAEQYF. CDR3 nucleotide sequence: TGTGCCAGCAGCCACCGGACTAGCGGGAGGGCCGAGCAGTACTTC.

The chain uses TRBV7-9 and TRBJ1-6; D call uncertain. The germline V and J ends were trimmed by 5 bases and 10 bases, with 15 bases remaining between them. The CDR3 sequence is 14 residues long. Germline CDR1 SEHNR, CDR2 FQNEAQ (reference sequence). The CDR3 sequence is CASSPSGGRSPLHF. The CDR3 DNA follows: TGTGCCAGCAGCCCCTCGGGAGGGAGATCACCCCTCCACTTT.

The CDR3 region has the DNA TGTGCCAGCAGCCAAGAATGGCAGGGGAGCGGCTACACCTTC. This encodes CASSQEWQGSGYTF. The rearrangement joins TRBV4-2 to TRBJ1-2, with D possibly matching TRBD1 (6 bases). The germline V gene encodes CDR1 LGHNA and CDR2 YNFKEQ. V was pared by 0 bases and J by 8 bases, with 13 bases between. The CDR3 runs 14 residues.

The rearrangement joins TRBV6-2 or TRBV6-3 to TRBJ2-1; 8 positions agree with TRBD2. The germline CDR1 and CDR2 sequences are MNHEY and SVGEGT. V dropped 3 bases and J dropped 4; count of bases not matched to a gene: 5. The CDR3 runs to 15 residues. The CDR3, as DNA: TGTGCCAGCAGTTATGGAGCGGGGGAGTACAATGAGCAGTTCTTC. It codes for CASSYGAGEYNEQFF.

The rearrangement joins TRBV5-5 to TRBJ2-7; D gene uncertain. Deletions cut 2 bases from V and 3 bases from J, with 9 bases between. In germline, CDR1 is SGHKS, CDR2 YYEKEE (reference sequence). This CDR3 is built from 13 residues. Here the CDR3 reads CASSFTELYEQYF. In DNA form, the CDR3 reads TGTGCCAGCAGCTTTACAGAGCTCTACGAGCAGTACTTC. Full variable domain (remainder filled in from reference TRBV5-5 and TRBJ2-7): DAGVTQSPTHLIKTRGQQVTLRCSPISGHKSVSWYQQVLGQGPQFIFQYYEKEERGRGNFPDRFSARQFPNYSSELNVNALLLGDSALYLCASSFTELYEQYFGPGTRLTVT.

V and J are TRBV9 and TRBJ1-2, with D perhaps TRBD1 (6 bases). The V gene's germline CDR1 is SGDLS and CDR2 YYNGEE. The length of the CDR3 is 15 residues. V shed 3 bases and J shed 4 bases, with 16 bases lying between them. The CDR3 nucleotides read TGTGCCAGCAGCGCGAACCCGACAGGCGCCTATGGCTACACCTTC. Translated, it gives CASSANPTGAYGYTF.

The V gene is TRBV19, the J gene TRBJ2-7; 7 nucleotides agree with TRBD1. CDR3 length: 18 residues. V lost 5 bases, J lost 0 bases, and 16 bases stayed unmatched. Germline CDR1 and CDR2: LNHDA and SQIVND (reference sequence). The CDR3 nucleotides are TGTGCCAGTAGTCGTCTCCGGGACAGATCTTCAAGCTCCTACGAGCAGTACTTC. It encodes CASSRLRDRSSSSYEQYF.

The gene calls are TRBV19 and TRBJ1-5; TRBD1 agrees at 8 bases. J was trimmed by 0 bases and V by 5 bases; bases with no gene match: 6. The V gene's germline CDR1 is LNHDA and CDR2 SQIVND (reference sequence). The length of the CDR3 is 16 residues. This chain's CDR3 is CASSLTGAVSNQPQHF. CDR3 DNA sequence: TGTGCCAGTAGTTTGACAGGGGCCGTTAGCAATCAGCCCCAGCATTTT. Using reference TRBV19 and TRBJ1-5 for the parts outside the CDR3, the full variable domain is DGGITQSPKYLFRKEGQNVTLSCEQNLNHDAMYWYRQDPGQGLRLIYYSQIVNDFQKGDIAEGYSVSREKKESFPLTVTSAQKNPTAFYLCASSLTGAVSNQPQHFGDGTRLSIL.

This clone was observed a few times. The rearrangement uses TRBV7-7 and TRBJ2-7; tentatively, D is TRBD1 (7 bases). Trimming left V 5 bases short and J 2 bases short, with 22 bases between. CDR1 is SSHAT, CDR2 FNYEAQ, per germline (reference sequence). The CDR3 is 17 residues long. CDR3 in DNA: TGTGCCAGCAGCCCGGAGGTCTTCCAGGGGGGCACCTACGAGCAGTACTTC. Translated, it gives CASSPEVFQGGTYEQYF.

Here the CDR3 DNA reads TGTGCCAGCTCACCTTTATACAAGAAAGTCACAGATACGCAGTATTTT. It yields the protein CASSPLYKKVTDTQYF. The chain employs TRBV18 and TRBJ2-3; D call uncertain. The CDR3 has 16 residues. Germline values: CDR1 KGHSH, CDR2 LQKENI. V was pared by 3 bases and J by 2 bases, with 15 bases between. The whole variable domain, remainder taken from reference TRBV18 and TRBJ2-3, is NAGVMQNPRHLVRRRGQEARLRCSPMKGHSHVYWYRQLPEEGLKFMVYLQKENIIDESGMPKERFSAEFPKEGPSILRIQQVVRGDSAAYFCASSPLYKKVTDTQYFGPGTRLTVL.

This clone was detected once. This sequence joins TRBV18 and TRBJ1-1; D gene ambiguous. There are 15 residues in the CDR3. Germline V CDR1 and CDR2: KGHSH, LQKENI. Trimming removed 0 bases from V and 3 bases from J, with 11 bases in between. The CDR3 loop reads CASSPPTGRYTEAFF. Written as DNA, the CDR3 is TGTGCCAGCTCACCACCGACGGGGAGGTACACTGAAGCTTTCTTT.

The chain recombines TRBV18 with TRBJ1-1; the match to TRBD1 covers 7 bases. There are 14 residues in the CDR3. V shed 5 bases and J 3 bases; nucleotides not matched to a gene: 6. Per the germline V gene, CDR1 is KGHSH and CDR2 is LQKENI. CDR3 bases: TGTGCCAGCTCAAGTACAGGGGCGGACACTGAAGCTTTCTTT. Its protein is CASSSTGADTEAFF.

The V and J genes are TRBV6-5 and TRBJ1-1; the match to TRBD1 covers 9 bases. The V segment lost 0 bases and the J segment 3 bases; nucleotides outside the gene matches: 5. Germline V gene sequence: CDR1 MNHEY, CDR2 SVGAGI. The CDR3 is 16 residues long. The CDR3 nucleotides read TGTGCCAGCAGTTACTCCGGGACAGGGTTGGACACTGAAGCTTTCTTT. Its protein is CASSYSGTGLDTEAFF.

The V gene is TRBV10-2, the J gene TRBJ2-3; D is possibly TRBD2 (5 bases). V was shortened by 0 bases and J by 7 bases, with 8 bases between the two germline ends. This CDR3 has 13 residues. Per germline, CDR1 WSHSY and CDR2 SAAADI. Here the CDR3 reads CASSESEGNTQYF. The DNA for the CDR3 is TGCGCCAGCAGTGAGTCCGAGGGAAATACGCAGTATTTT.

The genes are TRBV5-1 and TRBJ2-5, with TRBD1 matching 8 bases. This CDR3 comprises 15 residues. V was clipped by 5 bases and J by 2 bases; unmatched bases: 8. CDR1 and CDR2 from the germline V gene are SGHRS and YFSETQ. DNA for the CDR3: TGCGCCAGCAGTTATGGACAGGGCTTACAAGAGACCCAGTACTTC. Amino acid sequence: CASSYGQGLQETQYF.

The V and J genes are TRBV24-1 and TRBJ2-2; TRBD1 agrees at 8 bases. The J segment lost 1 base and the V segment lost 0 bases, leaving 3 bases of the junction unmatched. CDR3 length: 17 residues. Germline V gives CDR1 KGHDR, CDR2 SFDVKD. The CDR3 here is CATSDLRQGKNTGELFF. The CDR3 DNA sequence: TGTGCCACCAGTGATTTGCGACAGGGGAAGAACACCGGGGAGCTGTTTTTT.

The chain is built from TRBV3-1 (or the pseudogene TRBV3-2) and TRBJ2-2; 10 positions match TRBD2. The length of the CDR3 is 15 residues. J was trimmed by 10 bases and V by 2 bases; bases with no gene match: 7. From germline, CDR1 is LGHDT and CDR2 YNNKEL (reference sequence). CDR3 amino acids: CASSQRSGGVAELFF. The DNA for the CDR3 is TGTGCCAGCAGCCAACGCAGCGGGGGGGTTGCGGAGCTGTTTTTT.

The rearrangement joins TRBV21-1 to TRBJ2-6; the table's D call of TRBD1 was not tested on the DNA. TRBV21-1 corresponds to a pseudogene. This CDR3 contains 16 residues. CDR3 protein: CASSPRRGAGANVLTF. The CDR3 DNA reads TGTGCCAGCAGCCCGCGAAGGGGCGCGGGGGCCAACGTCCTGACTTTC.

The V and J genes are TRBV7-2 and TRBJ1-1; TRBD1 matches at 9 bases. The junction had 7 bases not matched to a gene; V was cut back by 4 bases and J by 4 bases. This CDR3 is built from 15 residues. The germline V gene encodes CDR1 SGHTA and CDR2 FQGNSA. The CDR3 reads CASSSWGTGITEAFF. The CDR3 DNA follows: TGTGCCAGCAGCTCCTGGGGGACAGGGATCACTGAAGCTTTCTTT.

The rearrangement uses TRBV19 and TRBJ1-5; D remains unclear. The CDR3 length is 13 residues. Trimming took off 4 bases at V and 3 bases at J, with 7 bases between the two ends. CDR1 is LNHDA, CDR2 SQIVND, per germline (reference sequence). The DNA for the CDR3 is TGTGCCAGTAGTAAAACATCCAATCAGCCCCAGCATTTT. It translates to CASSKTSNQPQHF.

V and J are TRBV5-1 and TRBJ2-3, with 9 bases matching TRBD2. The V segment lost 0 bases and the J segment 1 base; nucleotides outside the gene matches: 3. CDR1 SGHRS and CDR2 YFSETQ come from the germline V gene. CDR3 length: 16 residues. The CDR3 coding sequence is TGCGCCAGCAGCTTGGGGGTAGCGGGGGGCACAGATACGCAGTATTTT. This sequence encodes CASSLGVAGGTDTQYF. The complete variable domain, with remaining parts taken from reference TRBV5-1 and TRBJ2-3, reads KAGVTQTPRYLIKTRGQQVTLSCSPISGHRSVSWYQQTPGQGLQFLFEYFSETQRNKGNFPGRFSGRQFSNSRSEMNVSTLELGDSALYLCASSLGVAGGTDTQYFGPGTRLTVL.

The V gene is TRBV28, the J gene TRBJ2-6, with 9 bases that match TRBD1. The CDR3 loop spans 11 amino acids. In germline, CDR1 is MDHEN, CDR2 SYDVKM. V was clipped by 5 bases and J by 18 bases; unmatched bases: 5. The CDR3 DNA follows: TGTGCCAGCAGTCTGGGACAGGGAAGGACTTTC. It translates to CASSLGQGRTF.

The chain employs TRBV7-8 and TRBJ2-2, with D possibly being TRBD1 (5 bases). V was pared by 2 bases and J by 2 bases, with 15 bases between. The CDR3 has 17 amino acids. CDR1 is SGHVS, CDR2 FQNEAQ, per germline. The CDR3 coding sequence is TGTGCCAGCAGCTTAAGTTTAGGTCAGGGAAACACCGGGGAGCTGTTTTTT. Protein product: CASSLSLGQGNTGELFF. The complete variable domain, with remaining parts taken from reference TRBV7-8 and TRBJ2-2, reads GAGVSQSPRYKVAKRGQDVALRCDPISGHVSLFWYQQALGQGPEFLTYFQNEAQLDKSGLPSDRFFAERPEGSVSTLKIQRTQQEDSAVYLCASSLSLGQGNTGELFFGEGSRLTVL.

The rearrangement uses TRBV28 and TRBJ1-2, with D perhaps matching TRBD1 (6 bases). Trimming stripped 3 bases from V and 7 bases from J, with 12 bases between. Germline V gene lookup returns CDR1 MDHEN and CDR2 SYDVKM. The CDR3 spans 13 residues. The CDR3 reads CASSFPAGVGYTF. Written as DNA, the CDR3 is TGTGCCAGCAGTTTTCCGGCAGGGGTTGGCTACACCTTC.

In its sample, this clone was seen a few times. The chain recombines TRBV20-1 with TRBJ2-1; D not certain. CDR1 DFQATT and CDR2 SNEGSKA come from the germline V gene (reference sequence). V lost 3 bases, J lost 0 bases, and 12 bases lay in between. The CDR3 totals 15 residues. In nucleotides, the CDR3 is TGCAGTGCTAGTTCCCCTTGGAGCTCCTACAATGAGCAGTTCTTC. This codes for CSASSPWSSYNEQFF.

The genes are TRBV28 and TRBJ2-5, with 10 bases identical to TRBD1. V lost 8 bases and J lost 4; bases outside the gene matches: 10. The germline CDR1 and CDR2 sequences are MDHEN and SYDVKM. The length of the CDR3 is 15 residues. CDR3 nucleotide sequence: TGTGCCAGCGGCACCGGGACAGGGGTACGAGAGACCCAGTACTTC. Protein sequence: CASGTGTGVRETQYF. Looking up the rest from reference TRBV28 and TRBJ2-5 gives the full variable domain: DVKVTQSSRYLVKRTGEKVFLECVQDMDHENMFWYRQDPGLGLRLIYFSYDVKMKEKGDIPEGYSVSREKKERFSLILESASTNQTSMYLCASGTGTGVRETQYFGPGTRLLVL.

The genes are TRBV7-2 and TRBJ2-7; TRBD2 agrees at 9 bases. CDR1 and CDR2 from the germline V gene are SGHTA and FQGNSA. The CDR3 spans 15 residues. The V gene end was trimmed by 7 bases and the J gene end by 0 bases; junction bases not matched to a gene: 7. The CDR3, as DNA: TGTGCCAGCACGGATATAGCGGGGGCCTCCTACGAGCAGTACTTC. Encoded protein: CASTDIAGASYEQYF.

CDR3 nucleotides: TGTGCCACCAGTGACTCTACAGAAATCCAAGAGACCCAGTACTTC. Translated, it gives CATSDSTEIQETQYF. The genes are TRBV24-1 and TRBJ2-5; D unclear. V lost 4 bases to trimming and J lost 1 base, with 12 bases between them. This CDR3 is built from 15 residues. Per the germline V gene, CDR1 is KGHDR and CDR2 is SFDVKD.

This clone was detected only once. V usage is TRBV2 and J usage is TRBJ1-6; D call uncertain. Germline V gene sequence: CDR1 SNHLY, CDR2 FYNNEI. The CDR3 is 15 amino acids. V shed 4 bases and J shed 8 bases, with 15 bases lying between them. The CDR3 loop is CASSGSGVGDSPLHF. The CDR3 DNA reads TGTGCCAGCAGTGGTTCGGGCGTCGGGGATTCACCCCTCCACTTT.